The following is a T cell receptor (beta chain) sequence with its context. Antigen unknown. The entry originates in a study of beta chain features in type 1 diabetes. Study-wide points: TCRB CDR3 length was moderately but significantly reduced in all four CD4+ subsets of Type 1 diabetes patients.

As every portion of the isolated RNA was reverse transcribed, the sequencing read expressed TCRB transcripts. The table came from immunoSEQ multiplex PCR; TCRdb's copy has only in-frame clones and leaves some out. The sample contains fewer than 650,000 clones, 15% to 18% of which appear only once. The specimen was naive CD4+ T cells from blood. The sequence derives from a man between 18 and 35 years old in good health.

CDR3 bases: TGTGCCAGCAGCTTAGCCTGGACCGCGGGCGGGGAGCTGTTTTTT. This translates into CASSLAWTAGGELFF. J is TRBJ2-2 and V is TRBV7-9; tentatively, D is TRBD2 (5 bases). The CDR3 loop spans 15 amino acids. Germline V lookup: CDR1 SEHNR, CDR2 FQNEAQ (reference sequence). The V gene lost 0 bases and the J gene lost 7 bases, with 12 bases spanning the gap.